What follows describes a single TCR beta chain. As yet, its antigen is unknown. From the reads, TCRdb called clonotypes with MiXCR, one entry per CDR3 protein. The table lists 140,000 to 150,000 distinct CDR3 sequences, 32% of them singletons. The CDR3 contains 12 residues. The germline V gene encodes CDR1 SGHTA and CDR2 FQGNSA. The V gene lost 5 bases and the J gene lost 4 bases, with 6 bases spanning the gap. These data belong to a study of T cell repertoires in cytomegalovirus infection. The sequence was collected from a human donor in good health (CMV status not recorded). Some clones in this sample may be carry-over from other donors' samples. V is TRBV7-2 and J is TRBJ2-1, with unresolved D. Sequences were derived from CD8+ T cells from cultured PBMCs, sampled from culture after CMV antigen stimulation. CDR3 bases: TGTGCCAGCAGCGATACTTACAATGAGCAGTTCTTC. Protein product: CASSDTYNEQFF.